The source of this T cell receptor beta chain is a study of shared clonotypes between healthy human individuals. Germline V gene lookup returns CDR1 SGHNT and CDR2 YYREEE (reference sequence). The CDR3 sequence is 16 residues long. Deletions cut 4 bases from V and 0 bases from J, with 11 bases between. Data came from immunoSEQ multiplex PCR; TCRdb stores just in-frame clones and leaves some out. The repertoire holds 950,000 to 1,100,000 clones, with about 80% as singletons. The chain uses TRBV5-4 and TRBJ2-6, with D maybe TRBD1 (6 bases). The sample taken for sequencing was memory CD4+ T cells from PBMCs. Subset denoted: CD45RA-negative fraction. The receptor was derived from a man younger than 35 in good health. Some clones in this sample may be carry-over from other donors' samples. The CDR3: CASSNGQISGANVLTF. The CDR3 DNA reads TGTGCCAGCAGCAACGGACAGATCTCTGGGGCCAACGTCCTGACTTTC.